These T cell receptor beta chains were read from a single sample in a study of blood T cell repertoires in COVID-19. Only in-frame clones appear in the TCRdb table, and some are missing; sequencing was by immunoSEQ multiplex PCR. Here the sample spans over 150,000 clones, 75% to 90% being singletons. The specimen sequenced was peripheral blood. The receptors derive from a woman in her 40s with COVID-19, enrolled during active disease. Both conserved end residues are part of each CDR3.

TRBJ2-7	TRBV10-1	14	CASSVGQGAREQYF
TRBJ1-5	TRBV3-1/TRBV3-2	13	CASSQLRDQPQHF
TRBJ2-2	TRBV21-1	14	CASSPGQTTGELFF
TRBJ2-6	TRBV11-3	17	CASSRMAVPSGANVLTF
TRBJ1-3	TRBV18	17	CASSSNNDRGSGNTIYF
TRBJ1-5	TRBV6-5	14	CASSSGGAEQPQHF
TRBJ2-7	TRBV5-6	14	CASSLWAASYEQYF
TRBJ2-3	TRBV5-1	17	CASSHKLMTVLTDTQYF
TRBJ1-6	TRBV27	19	CASSFENRTPSKNNSPLHF
TRBJ1-2	TRBV10-3	13	CAISETDRGSYTF
TRBJ1-5	TRBV27	16	CASSGTGGMKGQPQHF
TRBJ1-2	TRBV7-2	13	CASTLGGNYGYTF
TRBJ1-5	TRBV6-4	13	CASSNSREQPQHF
TRBJ1-1	TRBV5-1	12	CASSLSRDRAFF
TRBJ2-7	TRBV27	12	CATRGLAAQEYF
TRBJ2-7	TRBV5-4	12	CASSLFSYEQYF
TRBJ1-5	TRBV7-9	14	CASSRTGGNQPQHF
TRBJ2-2	TRBV19	15	CASSIRGENTGELFF
TRBJ2-3	TRBV7-9	15	CASSPVLSYQDTQYF